The present entry profiles one TCR beta chain with its context. The V segment lost 1 base and the J segment 1 base; nucleotides outside the gene matches: 4. Germline lookup yields CDR1 LNHDA and CDR2 SQIVND (reference sequence). This CDR3 has 17 residues. RNA transcripts yielded amplified TCR beta CDR3 regions. First-round RT-PCR of the TCR CDR3 relied on the HTBI primer set. In TCRdb, the multiplex PCR reads were re-called with MiXCR into one record per CDR3 protein. This table has approximately 640,000 distinct CDR3 sequences, 40% to 55% appearing once. This specimen belongs to a study of T cells in Graves' hyperthyroidism and ophthalmopathy. Any patient presenting with uncontrolled infection, other autoimmune disease, pregnancy or lactation was left out.

The sequence was collected from an adult man with Graves' disease, either hyperthyroidism or ophthalmopathy (not recorded which). The chain joins TRBV19 to TRBJ1-3; 10 bases agree with TRBD1. The material sequenced was peripheral blood or thyroid tissue (not recorded which). The CDR3 is CASSIGDRGPSGNTIYF. In nucleotides, the CDR3 is TGTGCCAGTAGTATAGGAGACAGGGGGCCTTCTGGAAACACCATATATTTT.